The 26 T cell receptor beta chains listed next were all sequenced from one sample in a study of blood T cells in healthy people across ages (dated by TCRdb to the mid-2010s). Libraries were made using 5' RACE. Sequencing took place on an Illumina HiSeq 2500. A second PCR of about 6 to 11 cycles was performed with a sample-barcoded 5' primer and a J-beta primer mix. TCRdb reran the public reads through fastp at Q25 and MiXCR, keeping productive beta chains. Rows with one shared CDR3 protein collapse into an entry with the most common genes and DNA. A total of 600,000 to 800,000 distinct CDR3 sequences appear in this sample, around a fifth of them only once. The top ten clones comprise under 4% of the sample. Sequenced: blood. These receptors all come from an older man in good health.

This clonotype was counted only a few times. The chain recombines TRBV6-5 with TRBJ2-4; 7 bases are shared with TRBD2. CDR3 size: 14 residues. Germline CDR1 is MNHEY and CDR2 is SVGAGI. V lost 6 bases and J lost 0; bases outside the gene matches: 2. The CDR3 region is CASSRGEAKNIQYF. For the CDR3, the DNA is TGTGCCAGCAGCCGGGGGGAAGCCAAAAACATTCAGTACTTC.

This clonotype was counted a few times. A read error may account for a junction end that differs from germline. The V and J genes are TRBV6-5 and TRBJ2-1, with 9 bases lining up with TRBD2. The J call may be mistaken, given a closer DNA end match to TRBJ2-7. Germline V lookup: CDR1 MNHEY, CDR2 SVGAGI. The CDR3 loop spans 15 amino acids. CDR3 protein: CASSSFAGGHYVQYF. DNA for the CDR3: TGTGCCAGCAGTTCGTTCGCGGGGGGGCACTACGTGCAGTACTTC.

This clonotype showed up just a few times. The chain combines TRBV12-3 or TRBV12-4 with TRBJ1-1; the D is unclear. Trimming removed 7 bases at V and 0 bases at J, with 15 bases between. The CDR3 covers 15 residues. CDR3 coding DNA: TGTGCCAGCAACCCGTCGGTCGGAATGAACACTGAAGCTTTCTTT. This encodes CASNPSVGMNTEAFF.

As DNA, the CDR3 is TGTGCCAGCAGTTTCGCCCCCGGACAGCTAATGAACACTGAAGCTTTCTTT. Its translation is CASSFAPGQLMNTEAFF. The rearrangement uses TRBV12-3 or TRBV12-4 and TRBJ1-1; a weak D match, TRBD1 (6 bases). CDR3 length: 17 amino acids. V was clipped by 3 bases and J by 0 bases, with 17 bases between them.

The chain recombines TRBV20-1 with TRBJ2-1, with 7 bases fitting TRBD1. With the DNA end fitting TRBJ2-5 better, the J assignment may be wrong. CDR1 and CDR2 from the germline V gene are DFQATT and SNEGSKA (reference sequence). The CDR3 spans 15 residues. CDR3 nucleotides: TGCAGTGCTAGAGATCGAGGACAGGTTAGGGAGACCCAGTACTTC. Translating gives CSARDRGQVRETQYF.

The V call is TRBV20-1, the J call TRBJ1-2; D gene uncertain. CDR1 and CDR2 (germline): DFQATT, SNEGSKA (reference sequence). This CDR3 is 11 amino acids long. Trimming took 7 bases from V and 1 from J, leaving 7 bases between them. CDR3 in DNA: TGCAGTGGGGTGGGTAACTATGGCTACACCTTC. It encodes CSGVGNYGYTF.

This clonotype was counted many times. The V gene is TRBV9, the J gene TRBJ2-2; D gene ambiguous. Germline-derived CDR1 and CDR2 are SGDLS and YYNGEE. The CDR3 spans 14 residues. The V gene lost 4 bases and the J gene lost 7 bases, with 14 bases spanning the gap. In DNA, the CDR3 is TGTGCCAGCAGCCCCACCCCGAGCCGCGGGGAGCTGTTTTTT. It codes for CASSPTPSRGELFF.

The CDR3: CASSPSAGTAAYEQYF. The CDR3 nucleotides read TGTGCCAGCAGCCCCAGCGCCGGGACTGCAGCCTACGAGCAGTACTTC. The chain has TRBV5-4 and TRBJ2-7; possibly TRBD2 for D (6 bases). The V gene lost 4 bases and the J gene lost 2 bases, with 19 bases spanning the gap. Germline CDR1 and CDR2: SGHNT and YYREEE (reference sequence). The CDR3 covers 16 residues.

A word on this clonotype: The junction shows a germline mismatch at one end, possibly a read error. The chain joins TRBV2 to TRBJ2-5; D uncertain. The CDR3 has 12 amino acids. Germline CDR1 is SNHLY and CDR2 is FYNNEI. CDR3 sequence: CAGREFEETQYF. CDR3 DNA: TGTGCCGGCAGAGAGTTCGAGGAGACCCAGTACTTC.

This clonotype was picked up a small number of times. The chain has TRBV3-1 and TRBJ1-2; D is ambiguous. The CDR3 runs to 14 residues. CDR1 is LGHDT, CDR2 YNNKEL, per germline (reference sequence). Between the trimmed V and J ends, which lost 2 bases and 7 bases, there was a span of 14 bases. For the CDR3, the DNA is TGTGCCAGCAGCCAATTTCCGCCCGAGAGTGGCTACACCTTC. It is translated as CASSQFPPESGYTF.

In this sample, this clonotype turned up a few times. The chain uses TRBV5-1 and TRBJ2-5; D might be TRBD1 (5 bases). The germline V gene encodes CDR1 SGHRS and CDR2 YFSETQ. This CDR3 region has 15 residues. V was cut by 0 bases and J by 2 bases, with 11 bases left in between. CDR3 nucleotides: TGCGCCAGCAGCTTGGTTAGTGACAGTCAAGAGACCCAGTACTTC. Translated, it gives CASSLVSDSQETQYF.

This clonotype has a handful of counts. The chain carries TRBV3-1 and TRBJ2-1; no clear D. The ends were cut back, 2 bases at V and 0 bases at J, with 8 bases in the middle. From germline, CDR1 is LGHDT and CDR2 YNNKEL (reference sequence). This CDR3 is built from 15 residues. CDR3 DNA sequence: TGTGCCAGCAGCCAATCGGTAAGCTCCTACAATGAGCAGTTCTTC. This gives the protein CASSQSVSSYNEQFF.

The chain employs TRBV2 and TRBJ2-3; TRBD2 matches at 12 bases. The CDR3 is 17 amino acids. Germline values: CDR1 SNHLY, CDR2 FYNNEI. Germline trimming cut 10 bases from V and 2 bases from J; bases unmatched to any gene: 13. CDR3 coding DNA: TGTGCCACCACTGAGACTGGGACTAGCGGGTTCACAGATACGCAGTATTTT. Its protein is CATTETGTSGFTDTQYF.

There are a few counts of this clonotype. The genes are TRBV20-1 and TRBJ2-5; 8 nucleotides match TRBD1. After removal of 5 bases from V and 0 bases from J, the junction contained 8 bases not matched to a gene. The CDR3 has 15 residues. Germline V gives CDR1 DFQATT, CDR2 SNEGSKA (reference sequence). CDR3 coding DNA: TGCAGTGCTGCAGGACAGGGTGATAACCAAGAGACCCAGTACTTC. As protein: CSAAGQGDNQETQYF.

This clonotype was counted at least ten times. V gene TRBV2 combines with J gene TRBJ1-4; possible D gene TRBD1, 5 bases. V was shortened by 10 bases and J by 4 bases, with 10 bases between the two germline ends. The CDR3 covers 12 residues. Looked up from germline, CDR1 is SNHLY and CDR2 is FYNNEI. The CDR3 DNA reads TGTGCCACCCAGGGCCATAATGAAAAACTGTTTTTT. This sequence encodes CATQGHNEKLFF.

The table lists this clonotype with many counts. The chain couples TRBV7-8 to TRBJ2-5; TRBD2 agrees at 10 bases. The J call may not be correct, given that the DNA end is closer to TRBJ2-1. The germline V gene encodes CDR1 SGHVS and CDR2 FQNEAQ. This CDR3 has 16 residues. CDR3 amino acids: CASSLGPLAGDDEQFF. The CDR3 coding sequence is TGTGCCAGCAGCTTGGGCCCGCTAGCGGGAGACGACGAGCAGTTCTTC.

The chain employs TRBV7-2 and TRBJ2-3, with D perhaps TRBD1 or TRBD2 (5 bases each). The CDR3 covers 19 residues. Germline loops: CDR1 SGHTA, CDR2 FQGNSA. V lost 2 bases, J lost 0 bases, and 21 bases lay in between. CDR3 bases: TGTGCCAGCAGCTTAAGGGTTGGGGGTGTTCGATCTAGCACAGATACGCAGTATTTT. Its protein product is CASSLRVGGVRSSTDTQYF.

The rearrangement links TRBV18 to TRBJ2-3; 7 bases map to TRBD1. Germline CDR1 and CDR2: KGHSH and LQKENI. V shed 0 bases and J 1 base; nucleotides not matched to a gene: 4. This CDR3 region has 16 residues. CDR3 DNA sequence: TGTGCCAGCTCACCACCGGTAGGGGGCGGCACAGATACGCAGTATTTT. Translation gives CASSPPVGGGTDTQYF.

Comments on this clonotype: A single base separates this from a much larger clone, so it may be a read error. This sequence joins TRBV7-2 and TRBJ1-2; D call uncertain. Germline V gene sequence: CDR1 SGHTA, CDR2 FQGNSA. The CDR3 consists of 14 residues. The CDR3 protein is CVSSLYGNEYGYTF. The CDR3 DNA sequence: TGTGTCAGCAGCTTATATGGCAACGAGTATGGCTACACCTTC.

This clonotype was found a few times. The rearrangement links TRBV6-2 or TRBV6-3 to TRBJ2-7; TRBD2 matches at 11 bases. The J call may be mistaken, given a closer DNA end match to TRBJ2-1. Germline lookup yields CDR1 MNHEY and CDR2 SVGEGT. The CDR3 consists of 15 residues. The CDR3 spells CASSYRSGRVNEQFF. The CDR3 DNA reads as TGTGCCAGCAGTTACCGTAGCGGGAGGGTTAATGAGCAGTTCTTC.

This sequence joins TRBV2 and TRBJ2-4; D perhaps matches TRBD1 (5 bases). The CDR3 length is 13 residues. CDR1 is SNHLY, CDR2 FYNNEI, per germline. V lost 9 bases and J lost 8, with 17 bases in between. CDR3 amino acids: CASSDQGTDIQYF. The CDR3 coding sequence is TGTGCCAGTTCGGATCAGGGCACGGACATTCAGTACTTC. Full variable domain (outside the CDR3, taken from reference TRBV2 and TRBJ2-4): EPEVTQTPSHQVTQMGQEVILRCVPISNHLYFYWYRQILGQKVEFLVSFYNNEISEKSEIFDDQFSVERPDGSNFTLKIRSTKLEDSAMYFCASSDQGTDIQYFGAGTRLSVL.

This clonotype was recorded a few times. This chain connects TRBV7-8 to TRBJ2-7; 7 positions match TRBD2. Unmatched junction bases numbered 4, after V lost 3 bases and J lost 2 bases. Germline loops: CDR1 SGHVS, CDR2 FQNEAQ. This CDR3 is built from 14 residues. The chain's CDR3 is CASSFLGGAYEQYF. In DNA form, the CDR3 reads TGTGCCAGCAGCTTCTTGGGAGGGGCCTACGAGCAGTACTTC.

This clonotype was seen only a few times. V is TRBV30 and J is TRBJ1-5, with D possibly matching TRBD1 (6 bases). Germline V lookup: CDR1 GTSNPN, CDR2 SVGIG (reference sequence). The CDR3 contains 16 residues. Trimming left V 0 bases short and J 4 bases short, with 16 bases between. This CDR3 reads CAWSVLGGRENQPQHF. As DNA, the CDR3 is TGTGCCTGGAGTGTACTAGGGGGACGGGAGAATCAGCCCCAGCATTTT.

The chain has TRBV6-5 and TRBJ2-7; 10 nucleotides align to TRBD1. The CDR3 is 19 residues long. Per germline, CDR1 MNHEY and CDR2 SVGAGI. V lost 2 bases, J lost 3 bases, and 16 bases stayed unmatched. CDR3 loop: CASSYHAPGTGDMFYEQYF. The CDR3 nucleotides are TGTGCCAGCAGTTACCACGCCCCCGGGACAGGGGACATGTTCTACGAGCAGTACTTC.

This chain connects TRBV4-1 to TRBJ2-2; D may be TRBD1 (7 bases). The CDR3 sequence is 16 residues long. Per the germline V gene, CDR1 is MGHRA and CDR2 is YSYEKL. V was shortened by 6 bases and J by 3 bases, with 17 bases between the two germline ends. CDR3 protein: CASRLRQGGDTGELFF. CDR3 DNA sequence: TGCGCCAGCAGACTAAGACAGGGAGGAGACACCGGGGAGCTGTTTTTT.

This sequence joins TRBV5-5 and TRBJ2-7; D might be TRBD2 (5 bases). The CDR3 runs to 14 residues. Per the germline V gene, CDR1 is SGHKS and CDR2 is YYEKEE (reference sequence). The V and J ends lost 3 bases and 3 bases respectively, with 13 bases between them. CDR3 in DNA: TGTGCCAGCAGCTCTACTAGGAACCGCTACGAGCAGTACTTC. Encoded protein: CASSSTRNRYEQYF.